These 30 T cell receptor beta chains share one sample of origin, sequenced in a study of blood T cell repertoires in COVID-19. Clones were sequenced by immunoSEQ multiplex PCR, and TCRdb holds only the in-frame ones, with some missing. The profile covers about 100,000 clones, with about 80% appearing a single time and around a third taken by the ten largest. Sequenced material: peripheral blood. The receptors were gathered from a man between 65 and 79 years old with active or convalescent COVID-19.

The chain combines TRBV4-2 with TRBJ1-5; weak D call: TRBD1 (5 bases). Trimming removed 3 bases at V and 2 bases at J, with 26 bases between. Germline V gene lookup returns CDR1 LGHNA and CDR2 YNFKEQ. The CDR3 totals 20 residues. Here the CDR3 reads CASSHTPLGGVGGGNQPQHF. The CDR3 region has the DNA TGTGCCAGCAGCCACACGCCCTTAGGAGGGGTTGGAGGTGGCAATCAGCCCCAGCATTTT.

V usage is TRBV3-1 (or the pseudogene TRBV3-2) and J usage is TRBJ1-6; a weak D match, TRBD1 (6 bases). Germline V gene data show CDR1 as LGHDT and CDR2 as YNNKEL (reference sequence). The CDR3 covers 16 residues. V was clipped by 1 base and J by 7 bases, with 14 bases between them. The CDR3 DNA reads TGTGCCAGCAGCCAAGGGTCGGGAGGGGGGAATTCACCCCTCCACTTT. The encoded protein is CASSQGSGGGNSPLHF.

The V gene is TRBV5-4, the J gene TRBJ1-2; TRBD1 aligns across 9 bases. CDR3 length: 15 amino acids. With V trimmed by 4 bases and J by 0 bases, 4 bases remained unmatched. Looked up from germline, CDR1 is SGHNT and CDR2 is YYREEE (reference sequence). The CDR3 region has the DNA TGTGCCAGCAGCGAAAGGGACAGGGCTAACTATGGCTACACCTTC. It specifies CASSERDRANYGYTF. Variable domain in full (rest from reference TRBV5-4 and TRBJ1-2): ETGVTQSPTHLIKTRGQQVTLRCSSQSGHNTVSWYQQALGQGPQFIFQYYREEENGRGNFPPRFSGLQFPNYSSELNVNALELDDSALYLCASSERDRANYGYTFGSGTRLTVV.

This chain links TRBV3-1 (or the pseudogene TRBV3-2) with TRBJ1-2; TRBD1 agrees at 8 bases. Germline V gene lookup returns CDR1 LGHDT and CDR2 YNNKEL (reference sequence). The length of the CDR3 is 17 residues. V gave up 1 base and J gave up 8 bases; unmatched junction bases: 15. The CDR3: CASSQAGPRTGGSGYTF. DNA of the CDR3: TGTGCCAGCAGCCAAGCGGGACCACGAACAGGGGGGAGCGGCTACACCTTC.

The chain has TRBV5-1 and TRBJ2-7; D is possibly TRBD1 (7 bases). Germline V gene lookup returns CDR1 SGHRS and CDR2 YFSETQ. V lost 3 bases, J lost 0 bases, and 16 bases lay in between. The CDR3 is made up of 16 amino acids. The DNA of the CDR3 is TGCGCCAGCAGCTCAAAGGCAGGGGGGAGCTCCTACGAGCAGTACTTC. Protein sequence: CASSSKAGGSSYEQYF.

The chain joins TRBV5-4 to TRBJ2-1; 10 nucleotides align to TRBD2. Germline V lookup: CDR1 SGHNT, CDR2 YYREEE (reference sequence). The CDR3 covers 15 residues. With V trimmed by 5 bases and J by 3 bases, 5 bases remained unmatched. The CDR3 protein is CASSPGLADYNEQFF. DNA for the CDR3: TGTGCCAGCAGTCCAGGACTAGCGGACTACAATGAGCAGTTCTTC.

This clone turned up a few times. V is TRBV5-6 and J is TRBJ1-4; TRBD1 agrees at 12 bases. This CDR3 spans 16 amino acids. Germline values: CDR1 SGHDT, CDR2 YYEEEE. The V segment lost 2 bases and the J segment 4 bases; nucleotides outside the gene matches: 3. CDR3 bases: TGTGCCAGCAGCTTCGGGACAGGGGGCCTTAATGAAAAACTGTTTTTT. It specifies CASSFGTGGLNEKLFF.

A few counts support this clone. The chain joins TRBV5-5 to TRBJ1-1, with no clear D. CDR3 length equals 16 residues. Germline values: CDR1 SGHKS, CDR2 YYEKEE (reference sequence). Trimming removed 0 bases from V and 1 base from J, with 13 bases in between. DNA for the CDR3: TGTGCCAGCAGCTTGGGAATCGGGGAGGGGAACACTGAAGCTTTCTTT. Translation: CASSLGIGEGNTEAFF.

The genes are TRBV5-5 and TRBJ1-6; D is unclear. Germline V gene sequence: CDR1 SGHKS, CDR2 YYEKEE (reference sequence). Trimming removed 0 bases from V and 5 bases from J, with 12 bases in between. This CDR3 has 16 residues. The CDR3 is CASSLEGGSDNSPLHF. The CDR3 DNA follows: TGTGCCAGCAGCTTGGAAGGTGGCAGCGATAATTCACCCCTCCACTTT.

This clone appeared a single time. The gene calls are TRBV29-1 and TRBJ2-3; TRBD2 matches 7 bases. The CDR3 length is 15 residues. CDR1 and CDR2 from the germline V gene are SQVTM and ANQGSEA. J lost 0 bases, V lost 3 bases, and 6 bases had no gene match. CDR3 sequence: CSVDPYGGSTDTQYF. CDR3 nucleotides: TGCAGCGTTGATCCTTACGGGGGGAGCACAGATACGCAGTATTTT.

This clone has more than one count but fewer than ten. This rearrangement joins TRBV5-1 to TRBJ2-2; 12 bases line up with TRBD2. Germline CDR1 and CDR2: SGHRS and YFSETQ. V was clipped by 0 bases and J by 2 bases; unmatched bases: 5. The CDR3 covers 18 residues. The CDR3 reads CASSLVRTSGANTGELFF. The DNA of the CDR3 is TGCGCCAGCAGCTTGGTACGGACTAGCGGGGCAAACACCGGGGAGCTGTTTTTT.

The chain recombines TRBV7-9 with TRBJ1-2, with 7 bases identical to TRBD1. With 2 bases clipped from V and 3 bases from J, the junction kept 6 bases outside the gene matches. The germline V gene encodes CDR1 SEHNR and CDR2 FQNEAQ (reference sequence). This CDR3 region has 15 residues. This CDR3 reads CASSLRDSVYYGYTF. CDR3 DNA: TGTGCCAGCAGCTTAAGGGACAGCGTATACTATGGCTACACCTTC.

This clone was counted between two and nine times. This sequence joins TRBV30 and TRBJ1-2, with D possibly matching TRBD1 (6 bases). This CDR3 has 15 residues. The V gene's germline CDR1 is GTSNPN and CDR2 SVGIG (reference sequence). The V end was cut by 4 bases, the J end by 5 bases, with 20 bases between. The CDR3 loop reads CAWTPSPGHRYGYTF. DNA of the CDR3: TGTGCCTGGACGCCGAGCCCGGGACACCGGTATGGCTACACCTTC.

The V and J genes are TRBV20-1 and TRBJ1-2; TRBD1 matches at 7 bases. Per the germline V gene, CDR1 is DFQATT and CDR2 is SNEGSKA (reference sequence). The CDR3 is 10 residues long. V shed 3 bases and J 8 bases; nucleotides not matched to a gene: 0. CDR3 nucleotides: TGCAGTGCTAGGGACAGGGGCTACACCTTC. This gives the protein CSARDRGYTF.

This chain joins TRBV4-3 and TRBJ1-5; possible D gene TRBD1, 6 bases. The length of the CDR3 is 14 residues. Trimming took off 3 bases at V and 4 bases at J, with 10 bases between the two ends. CDR1 LGHNA and CDR2 YSLEER come from the germline V gene. DNA for the CDR3: TGCGCCAGCAGCCAGGACAGACAGAATCAGCCCCAGCATTTT. Translated, it gives CASSQDRQNQPQHF.

The rearrangement links TRBV7-2 to TRBJ2-7; tentative D call: TRBD1 (5 bases). Germline-derived CDR1 and CDR2 are SGHTA and FQGNSA. The CDR3 covers 14 residues. V was shortened by 5 bases and J by 2 bases, with 13 bases between the two germline ends. CDR3 protein: CASSADSFPYEQYF. DNA for the CDR3: TGTGCCAGCAGCGCCGACAGCTTTCCCTACGAGCAGTACTTC.

This chain connects TRBV6-5 to TRBJ2-1; the match to TRBD1 covers 10 bases. Germline CDR1 and CDR2: MNHEY and SVGAGI. This CDR3 has 13 residues. V gave up 11 bases and J gave up 8 bases; unmatched junction bases: 9. Written as DNA, the CDR3 is TGTGCCGGGACAGGGGTAATAGGCGATGAGCAGTTCTTC. Amino acids: CAGTGVIGDEQFF.

This clone has a single count. The chain uses TRBV7-9 and TRBJ1-1; TRBD1 agrees at 8 bases. This CDR3 contains 18 residues. V gave up 2 bases and J gave up 3 bases; unmatched junction bases: 14. Germline V gene sequence: CDR1 SEHNR, CDR2 FQNEAQ (reference sequence). The CDR3 DNA reads as TGTGCCAGCAGCTTATGGTCGGGCAGGGGGCTTCGGGACACTGAAGCTTTCTTT. Translated, it gives CASSLWSGRGLRDTEAFF.

This clone appeared a single time. The chain is built from TRBV6-5 and TRBJ1-5; perhaps TRBD1 as D (5 bases). The V end was cut by 2 bases, the J end by 4 bases, with 9 bases between. CDR1 is MNHEY and CDR2 is SVGAGI in the germline V gene. The CDR3 consists of 14 residues. The CDR3 spells CASSYGGENQPQHF. Here the CDR3 DNA reads TGTGCCAGCAGTTACGGAGGGGAGAATCAGCCCCAGCATTTT.

The gene calls are TRBV28 and TRBJ1-5; D gene uncertain. The CDR3 consists of 15 residues. The germline V gene has CDR1 MDHEN and CDR2 SYDVKM. V gave up 2 bases and J gave up 0 bases, with 8 bases separating them. The CDR3, as DNA: TGTGCCAGCAGTTTACCAGGCAATAGCAATCAGCCCCAGCATTTT. It codes for CASSLPGNSNQPQHF.

This clone was detected a few times. The J gene is TRBJ1-1, the V gene TRBV6-1; no clear D. V shed 3 bases and J shed 8 bases, with 13 bases lying between them. CDR1 is MNHNS and CDR2 is SASEGT in the germline V gene. This CDR3 spans 13 amino acids. CDR3 residues: CASSDTRRGEAFF. In DNA form, the CDR3 reads TGTGCCAGCAGTGATACCCGCCGGGGAGAAGCTTTCTTT.

The sample holds one count of this clone. V and J are TRBV6-2 or TRBV6-3 and TRBJ2-2; D is uncertain. Germline V gene lookup returns CDR1 MNHEY and CDR2 SVGEGT. V lost 6 bases to trimming and J lost 1 base, with 12 bases between them. The CDR3 extends over 15 amino acids. CDR3 coding DNA: TGTGCCAGCAGCTCTCCCCTCGGGAACACCGGGGAGCTGTTTTTT. This gives the protein CASSSPLGNTGELFF.

This clone occurred a few times. The J gene is TRBJ2-7, the V gene TRBV24-1; TRBD2 agrees at 10 bases. CDR1 is KGHDR and CDR2 is SFDVKD in the germline V gene. The CDR3 totals 14 residues. V lost 5 bases, J lost 3 bases, and 3 bases stayed unmatched. This CDR3 reads CATSGTSGNYEQYF. The CDR3 DNA reads as TGTGCCACCAGTGGGACTAGCGGAAACTACGAGCAGTACTTC.

The chain joins TRBV9 to TRBJ2-5; perhaps TRBD1 as D (6 bases). The germline V and J ends were trimmed by 0 bases and 5 bases, with 14 bases remaining between them. The CDR3 loop spans 15 amino acids. Germline V gene lookup returns CDR1 SGDLS and CDR2 YYNGEE. CDR3 protein: CASSVGGQNTETQYF. CDR3 nucleotide sequence: TGTGCCAGCAGCGTAGGAGGACAGAACACGGAGACCCAGTACTTC.

V gene TRBV19 combines with J gene TRBJ2-2, with 15 bases lining up with TRBD2. CDR3 length: 17 amino acids. Trimming cost V 7 bases and J 7 bases; bases outside gene matches: 10. Germline loops: CDR1 LNHDA, CDR2 SQIVND (reference sequence). The CDR3 loop reads CASTPRTSGRGRGELFF. The CDR3 DNA follows: TGTGCCAGTACTCCGAGGACTAGCGGGAGGGGGCGCGGGGAGCTGTTTTTT. The full variable domain, rest sourced from reference TRBV19 and TRBJ2-2, is DGGITQSPKYLFRKEGQNVTLSCEQNLNHDAMYWYRQDPGQGLRLIYYSQIVNDFQKGDIAEGYSVSREKKESFPLTVTSAQKNPTAFYLCASTPRTSGRGRGELFFGEGSRLTVL.

The chain has TRBV18 and TRBJ2-1; D gene unclear. This CDR3 is built from 15 residues. CDR1 is KGHSH and CDR2 is LQKENI in the germline V gene. V was shortened by 1 base and J by 6 bases, with 13 bases between the two germline ends. The CDR3 sequence: CASSPLTAQANEQFF. The DNA of the CDR3 is TGTGCCAGCTCACCACTCACAGCCCAGGCCAATGAGCAGTTCTTC.

The chain combines TRBV24-1 with TRBJ2-1, with 7 positions matching TRBD2. There are 14 residues in the CDR3. Germline V gene data show CDR1 as KGHDR and CDR2 as SFDVKD. The trim removed 2 bases at V and 15 bases at J, leaving 12 bases unmatched. The CDR3 spells CATSDSFTSAHVFF. The CDR3 nucleotides are TGTGCCACCAGTGATTCGTTTACTAGCGCTCATGTGTTCTTC.

The J gene is TRBJ1-2, the V gene TRBV28, with D possibly being TRBD1 (6 bases). Germline CDR1 is MDHEN and CDR2 is SYDVKM. V lost 3 bases to trimming and J lost 7 bases, with 12 bases between them. This CDR3 is built from 13 residues. The chain's CDR3 is CASSLGGDIGYTF. CDR3 DNA: TGTGCCAGCAGTTTGGGGGGGGACATTGGCTACACCTTC.

The chain uses TRBV13 and TRBJ1-3, with D perhaps TRBD1 (5 bases). In germline, CDR1 is PRHDT, CDR2 FYEKMQ (reference sequence). The CDR3 runs to 18 residues. The germline V and J ends were trimmed by 0 bases and 1 base, with 16 bases remaining between them. The CDR3 spells CASSLGSDTRDSGNTIYF. In DNA form, the CDR3 reads TGTGCCAGCAGCTTAGGGTCGGACACCCGAGATTCTGGAAACACCATATATTTT. Filled out from reference TRBV13 and TRBJ1-3, the complete variable domain reads AAGVIQSPRHLIKEKRETATLKCYPIPRHDTVYWYQQGPGQDPQFLISFYEKMQSDKGSIPDRFSAQQFSDYHSELNMSSLELGDSALYFCASSLGSDTRDSGNTIYFGEGSWLTVV.

The chain links TRBV19 to TRBJ2-2; 7 bases map to TRBD1. This CDR3 is 15 amino acids long. Per germline, CDR1 LNHDA and CDR2 SQIVND (reference sequence). The junction had 11 bases not matched to a gene; V was cut back by 5 bases and J by 8 bases. In DNA, the CDR3 is TGTGCCAGTAGTCCCCCTTCCGGGACAGAAGGGGAGCTGTTTTTT. Encoded protein: CASSPPSGTEGELFF.